These T cell receptor beta chains were read from a single sample in a study of blood T cell repertoires in COVID-19. Sequencing was performed with immunoSEQ multiplex PCR; in TCRdb, only in-frame clones are kept and a portion is missing. The data show 90,000 or so clones, with approximately 82% seen just once and 25% held by the top ten. What was sequenced was peripheral blood. These receptors were collected from a man aged 55 to 69 with acute or convalescent COVID-19. CDR3s include the opening cysteine and the closing phenylalanine or tryptophan. D genes are given only for firm matches. Expanded clones get a size class; other rows say once, few or many, or leave the size out.

>TRBD1|TRBJ2-7|-|TRBV19
TGTGCCAGTAGTATTCTTCAGGGGGCATCTTACGAGCAGTACTTC
CASSILQGASYEQYF
>TRBD1|TRBJ1-5|-|TRBV6-5
TGTGCCAGCAGGCTGGACAGGAATCAGCCCCAGCATTTT
CASRLDRNQPQHF
>-|TRBJ1-2|-|TRBV20-1
TGCAGTGCTAGTCCGCAGGGGTCCCACAACGCCTATGGCTACACCTTC
CSASPQGSHNAYGYTF
>-|TRBJ1-6|-|TRBV7-6
TGTGCCAGCAGCATGGACATAAATAATTCACCCCTCCACTTT
CASSMDINNSPLHF
>TRBD1|TRBJ1-2|-|TRBV27
TGTGCCGGCAGTTTATCATGGAATGGGGACAGGAGCTATGGCTACACCTTC
CAGSLSWNGDRSYGYTF
>TRBD2|TRBJ2-5|-|TRBV7-9
TGTGCCAGCAGCTCATCGGGGGGGCCGGAGACCCAGTACTTC
CASSSSGGPETQYF
>TRBD1|TRBJ1-6|few|TRBV9
TGTGCCAGCAGCCCATCGGGACAGTTTAATTCACCCCTCCACTTT
CASSPSGQFNSPLHF
>TRBD1|TRBJ1-4|-|TRBV11-1
TGTGCCAGCAGCCAAGGGGACAGGGCTTTGGAAAAACTGTTTTTT
CASSQGDRALEKLFF
>-|TRBJ1-1|-|TRBV29-1
TGCAGCGTCTCGCGGGGACAAGCTTTCTTT
CSVSRGQAFF
>-|TRBJ1-2|-|TRBV4-3
TGCGCCAGCAGCCAAGATGAGGCCAGAACCCTCTATGGCTACACCTTC
CASSQDEARTLYGYTF
>-|TRBJ1-2|-|TRBV12-3/TRBV12-4
TGTGCCAGCAAAAGAGGGAGGTGGGATGGCTACACCTTC
CASKRGRWDGYTF
>-|TRBJ1-2|-|TRBV6-5
TGTGCCAGAGTTCCGGACAGCACCTACTATGGCTACACCTTC
CARVPDSTYYGYTF
>-|TRBJ1-2|-|TRBV27
TGTGCCAGCAGAAAACAGGGTTCGGCTGGCTACACCTTC
CASRKQGSAGYTF
>-|TRBJ1-2|-|TRBV11-2
TGTGCCAGCAGCCCTTCGGCGGGCCCGGGGGGCTACACCTTC
CASSPSAGPGGYTF
>TRBD1|TRBJ1-3|-|TRBV28
TGTGCCAGCAGTCCCAGGACAGGGGTGAGAGGAAACACCATATATTTT
CASSPRTGVRGNTIYF
>TRBD1|TRBJ1-2|few|TRBV30
TGTGCCTGGAGTAGGGACAGGGATGGCTACACCTTC
CAWSRDRDGYTF
>-|TRBJ1-2|few|TRBV11-2
TGTGCCAGCAACTCCCTCCAGGTGTCAGCTAACTATGGCTACACCTTC
CASNSLQVSANYGYTF
>-|TRBJ1-4|-|TRBV11-2
TGTGCCAGCAGTTCCCGTCGAAGCAGGGGTCTGGGTGAAAAACTGTTTTTT
CASSSRRSRGLGEKLFF
>-|TRBJ1-3|-|TRBV5-8
TGTGCCAGCAGCTTAGAAGGGGCTGGGTCTGGAAACACCATATATTTT
CASSLEGAGSGNTIYF
>TRBD1|TRBJ1-5|-|TRBV30
TGTGCCTGGAGGAAAGGGACAGAAAATCAGCCCCAGCATTTT
CAWRKGTENQPQHF
>-|TRBJ1-5|-|TRBV28
TGTGCCAGCAGTTCACTCCTGGGAGGGAGCAATCAGCCCCAGCATTTT
CASSSLLGGSNQPQHF
>-|TRBJ1-2|once|TRBV30
TGTGCCTGGAGTGTAGGGGGCTATGGCTACACCTTC
CAWSVGGYGYTF
>-|TRBJ1-1|-|TRBV2
TGTGCCAGCAGTGTAACAGGGTTGAACACTGAAGCTTTCTTT
CASSVTGLNTEAFF
>TRBD2|TRBJ2-4|-|TRBV27
TGTGCCAGCAGTTTCCTAGCGGCGCCCCAAAACATTCAGTACTTC
CASSFLAAPQNIQYF
>-|TRBJ1-6|-|TRBV6-1
TGTGCCAGCAGTGAACGGTCAGAGACTGGTTCACCCCTCCACTTT
CASSERSETGSPLHF
>-|TRBJ1-4|-|TRBV12-3/TRBV12-4
TGTGCCAGCAGTTCCCCGGCGGGGGAAAAACTGTTTTTT
CASSSPAGEKLFF
>-|TRBJ2-5|-|TRBV11-2
TGTGCCAGCAGCTTAGTAGGACTAAAAGAGACCCAGTACTTC
CASSLVGLKETQYF
>-|TRBJ1-5|-|TRBV21-1
TGTGCCAGCAGCAAAGCGGCAGGGGACATGGGAGTGGGATATAGCAATCAGCCCCAGCATTTT
CASSKAAGDMGVGYSNQPQHF
>TRBD1|TRBJ2-4|-|TRBV7-2
TGTGCCAGCAGCCCCCCGGGGGACAGGAAAAACATTCAGTACTTC
CASSPPGDRKNIQYF
>TRBD1|TRBJ2-1|-|TRBV7-9
TGTGCCAGCAGACGGGACAGATACAATGAGCAGTTCTTC
CASRRDRYNEQFF